This TCR beta chain was sequenced for a study of CD8+CD57+ T cells in acquired aplastic anemia. The wider study: An average of about 3.2 ug of DNA was obtained from sorted CD4+ and CD8+ cells. CD4+ cells from healthy donors averaged around 10 million reads.

CDR1 and CDR2 from the germline V gene are MDHEN and SYDVKM. Trimming at V came to 3 bases and at J to 8 bases, leaving 6 bases not matched to a gene. CDR3 length equals 13 residues. The template used for profiling TCR beta VDJ and CDR3 was genomic DNA. TCRdb processed the reads anew with MiXCR; each CDR3 protein has one entry. The sample has about 160,000 distinct CDR3 sequences, 35% to 55% seen once. The rearrangement uses TRBV28 and TRBJ1-2; 7 bases agree with TRBD1. This sequence was found in a human donor in good health. Sequenced input: sorted CD4+, CD8+, or CD8+CD57+ T cells (not recorded which) from PBMCs. CDR3 nucleotides: TGTGCCAGCAGTTTCGAAGGGGGCGGGGGCTACACCTTC. It encodes CASSFEGGGGYTF.